What follows are 7 T cell receptor beta chains derived from one specimen sequenced in a study of blood T cells in healthy people across ages. Primed by a sample-barcoded 5' primer and a J-beta primer mix, a second PCR proceeded for about 7 to 11 cycles. TCRdb fed the 5' RACE reads into MiXCR, producing one record per CDR3 protein. The table lists approximately 600,000 distinct CDR3 sequences, about 54% of them singletons. Sequenced material: blood. The source of these receptors is a man aged 60-69 years in good health.

The chain joins TRBV6-2 or TRBV6-3 to TRBJ2-5, with 10 positions matching TRBD1. With V trimmed by 5 bases and J by 4 bases, 10 bases remained unmatched. The CDR3 runs 16 residues. Germline CDR1 is MNHEY and CDR2 is SVGEGT. CDR3 sequence reads: CASSPRQGASVETQYF. The CDR3 nucleotides read TGTGCCAGCAGTCCCCGACAGGGGGCTTCTGTAGAGACCCAGTACTTC.

This clonotype was seen a handful of times. V and J are TRBV4-2 and TRBJ2-6, with unresolved D. This CDR3 has 14 residues. Germline CDR1 is LGHNA and CDR2 is YNFKEQ. The ends were cut back, 7 bases at V and 2 bases at J, with 9 bases in the middle. CDR3 protein: CASTGTPGANVLTF. The CDR3 DNA reads TGTGCCAGCACGGGTACCCCTGGGGCCAACGTCCTGACTTTC.

This chain joins TRBV12-3 or TRBV12-4 and TRBJ1-5; D is unresolved. This CDR3 is built from 14 residues. Trimming cost V 6 bases and J 0 bases, with 9 bases left between them. The CDR3 region has the DNA TGTGCCAGCAGCAAAAGAGATAGCAATCAGCCCCAGCATTTT. Protein sequence: CASSKRDSNQPQHF.

The chain couples TRBV5-1 to TRBJ2-1; 9 nucleotides align to TRBD2. V dropped 0 bases and J dropped 8; count of bases not matched to a gene: 12. CDR3 size: 17 residues. CDR1 is SGHRS and CDR2 is YFSETQ in the germline V gene. CDR3 amino acids: CASSLVTNSGGRDEQFF. CDR3 in DNA: TGCGCCAGCAGCTTGGTGACTAACAGCGGGGGGCGGGATGAGCAGTTCTTC.

This chain links TRBV7-2 with TRBJ1-2, with D unresolved. Germline loops: CDR1 SGHTA, CDR2 FQGNSA. V lost 6 bases to trimming and J lost 3 bases, with 11 bases between them. CDR3 length: 13 amino acids. The DNA of the CDR3 is TGTGCCAGCAGTGCGGACCTCGACTATGGCTACACCTTC. Translating gives CASSADLDYGYTF.

The CDR3 coding sequence is TGTGCCAGCAAAGCGTCTACCTACAATGAGCAGTTCTTC. It encodes CASKASTYNEQFF. This sequence joins TRBV3-1 and TRBJ2-1; no clear D. CDR3 length equals 13 residues. V was trimmed by 7 bases and J by 2 bases, leaving 9 bases between them. CDR1 is LGHDT and CDR2 is YNNKEL in the germline V gene (reference sequence).

The chain links TRBV9 to TRBJ2-7, with a weak D call TRBD2 (6 bases). The J call may be faulty, since TRBJ2-4 better matches the DNA end. CDR1 and CDR2 (germline): SGDLS, YYNGEE. The CDR3 consists of 14 residues. CDR3 region: CASSVTTGGNIQYF. CDR3 DNA sequence: TGTGCCAGCAGCGTTACGACTGGGGGGAACATTCAGTACTTC.